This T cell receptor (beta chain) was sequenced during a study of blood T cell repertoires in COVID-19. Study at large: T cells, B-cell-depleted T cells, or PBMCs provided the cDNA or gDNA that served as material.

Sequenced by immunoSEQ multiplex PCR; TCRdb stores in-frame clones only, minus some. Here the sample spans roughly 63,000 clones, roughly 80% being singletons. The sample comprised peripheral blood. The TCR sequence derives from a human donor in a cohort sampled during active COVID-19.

For the CDR3, the DNA is TGTGCCAGCAGCATGTCCGGGACAGGGGGGTTAGCTTTCTTT. Translation gives CASSMSGTGGLAFF. The chain links TRBV13 to TRBJ1-1; 11 positions agree with TRBD1. The germline V gene has CDR1 PRHDT and CDR2 FYEKMQ (reference sequence). This CDR3 is 14 amino acids long. After removal of 5 bases from V and 10 bases from J, the junction contained 9 bases not matched to a gene.